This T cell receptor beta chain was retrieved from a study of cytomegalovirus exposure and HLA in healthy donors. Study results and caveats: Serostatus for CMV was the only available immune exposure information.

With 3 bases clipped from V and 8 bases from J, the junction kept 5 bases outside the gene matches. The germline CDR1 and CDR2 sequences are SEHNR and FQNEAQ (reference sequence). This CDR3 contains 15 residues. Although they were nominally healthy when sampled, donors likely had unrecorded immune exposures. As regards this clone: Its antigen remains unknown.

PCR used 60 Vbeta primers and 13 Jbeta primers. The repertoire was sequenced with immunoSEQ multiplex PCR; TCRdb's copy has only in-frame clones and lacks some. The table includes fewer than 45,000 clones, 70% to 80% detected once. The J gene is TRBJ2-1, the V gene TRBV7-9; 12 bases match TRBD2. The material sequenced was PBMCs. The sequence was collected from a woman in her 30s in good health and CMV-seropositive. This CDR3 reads CASSFRTSGTYEQFF. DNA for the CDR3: TGTGCCAGCAGCTTTAGGACTAGCGGGACCTATGAGCAGTTCTTC.